This T cell receptor beta chain originates from a study of regulatory T cells in long-lasting Graves disease. According to the study, TCR beta libraries were built with iRepertoire HTBI primers and CDR3-region Arm-PCR. TCRdb ran MiXCR on the multiplex PCR reads and lists one entry per CDR3 protein. The sample includes some 330,000 distinct CDR3 sequences, about 11% of them seen just once. This clonotype was observed many times. Time point described: newly diagnosed GD, antithyroid drugs for less than 3 months. RNA isolated from PBMCs was used to make the TCR library. The data were also submitted as part of a second study, on T cells in Graves' hyperthyroidism and ophthalmopathy. This second report adds: The study based diagnoses on clinical symptoms, serum thyroxine and TRAb, thyroid ultrasound and orbital computed tomography.

This clonotype was obtained from a woman aged 18-29 years with Graves disease. The sample consisted of peripheral blood mononuclear cells (PBMCs), taken at new diagnosis, from a patient treated with antithyroid drugs.

Written as DNA, the CDR3 is TGTGCCAGCAGCCGCTGGCTAGCGGGAGGAGAGGAGCAGTTCTTC. Amino acids: CASSRWLAGGEEQFF. The chain carries TRBV7-2 and TRBJ2-1; 11 bases match TRBD2. Germline loops: CDR1 SGHTA, CDR2 FQGNSA. V was pared by 5 bases and J by 10 bases, with 10 bases of the junction left unmatched. The CDR3 covers 15 residues.